These 21 T cell receptor beta chains share one sample of origin, sequenced in a study of beta chain features in type 1 diabetes. Study conclusions and caveats: In all four CD4+ subsets, TCRB CDR3 length was significantly, moderately reduced in type 1 diabetes.

The investigators reverse transcribed all of the isolated RNA, so they sequenced expressed TCRB transcripts. Only in-frame clones appear in the TCRdb table, and some are missing; sequencing was by immunoSEQ multiplex PCR. The sample records hundreds of thousands of clones, roughly 15% being singletons. Their specific antigens are unknown. Sequences were obtained from naive CD4+ T cells from blood. The source of these receptors is a man between 18 and 35 years old with type 1 diabetes.

V is TRBV16 and J is TRBJ2-1; D is perhaps TRBD2 (5 bases). The CDR3 is made up of 12 amino acids. The germline V gene has CDR1 KGHSY and CDR2 FQNENV. V gave up 4 bases and J gave up 8 bases, with 9 bases separating them. The CDR3 bases are TGTGCCAGCAGCCCCAACGGGGATGAGCAGTTCTTC. It yields the protein CASSPNGDEQFF.

Only a few counts were recorded for this clone. The chain joins TRBV9 to TRBJ1-4, with D perhaps matching TRBD1 (6 bases). Germline lookup yields CDR1 SGDLS and CDR2 YYNGEE. V dropped 4 bases and J dropped 5 bases, with 12 bases sitting between them. The CDR3 spans 14 residues. DNA for the CDR3: TGTGCCAGCAGCCCCGAGAGGGGGAATGAAAAACTGTTTTTT. Its protein product is CASSPERGNEKLFF.

This sequence joins TRBV18 and TRBJ2-2, with 9 bases that match TRBD2. CDR3 length equals 18 residues. Trimming at V came to 2 bases and at J to 3 bases, leaving 10 bases not matched to a gene. Germline V gene data show CDR1 as KGHSH and CDR2 as LQKENI. CDR3 amino acids: CASSPFQPAGGDTGELFF. DNA for the CDR3: TGTGCCAGCTCACCATTCCAGCCAGCGGGGGGAGACACCGGGGAGCTGTTTTTT.

The rearrangement links TRBV5-1 to TRBJ2-7, with D perhaps TRBD2 (5 bases). CDR3 size: 16 residues. V lost 1 base, J lost 0 bases, and 14 bases lay in between. The germline V gene has CDR1 SGHRS and CDR2 YFSETQ. CDR3 DNA: TGCGCCAGCAGCTTGCTTTTTCGCAGCGGCTCCTACGAGCAGTACTTC. This translates into CASSLLFRSGSYEQYF.

In its sample, this clone was seen a few times. This chain connects TRBV5-4 to TRBJ2-7; 10 positions match TRBD1. This CDR3 has 15 residues. J gave up 2 bases and V 4 bases, and 6 bases lay outside the gene matches. Germline V CDR1 and CDR2: SGHNT, YYREEE (reference sequence). The DNA for the CDR3 is TGTGCCAGCAGCCCCCGGGACAGGGGAGCCTACGAGCAGTACTTC. Residues: CASSPRDRGAYEQYF.

The chain uses TRBV2 and TRBJ2-2; D not certain. This CDR3 comprises 15 residues. Germline V gene lookup returns CDR1 SNHLY and CDR2 FYNNEI. The V end lost 2 bases, the J end lost 2 bases, and 9 bases lay between the germline ends. CDR3 bases: TGTGCCAGCAGTGAATACGCAGAAAACACCGGGGAGCTGTTTTTT. Encoded protein: CASSEYAENTGELFF.

This clone turned up a few times. The genes are TRBV2 and TRBJ1-2; 8 nucleotides agree with TRBD1. Trimming took 6 bases from V and 8 from J; bases not matched to a gene: 8. The CDR3 consists of 13 residues. Germline V gene lookup returns CDR1 SNHLY and CDR2 FYNNEI. The CDR3: CASRWGTGGGYTF. As DNA, the CDR3 is TGTGCCAGCAGGTGGGGGACAGGCGGAGGCTACACCTTC. Variable domain in full (rest from reference TRBV2 and TRBJ1-2): EPEVTQTPSHQVTQMGQEVILRCVPISNHLYFYWYRQILGQKVEFLVSFYNNEISEKSEIFDDQFSVERPDGSNFTLKIRSTKLEDSAMYFCASRWGTGGGYTFGSGTRLTVV.

The chain links TRBV27 to TRBJ1-1; D is unclear. The CDR3 consists of 13 residues. With 5 bases removed from V and 4 bases from J, the gap between germline ends came to 11 bases. CDR1 is MNHEY and CDR2 is SMNVEV in the germline V gene (reference sequence). CDR3 sequence: CASSLTTATEAFF. In nucleotides, the CDR3 is TGTGCCAGCAGTCTTACCACAGCCACTGAAGCTTTCTTT.

V gene TRBV6-6 combines with J gene TRBJ1-1; 7 nucleotides align to TRBD1. This CDR3 region has 14 residues. Germline V gene data show CDR1 as MNHNY and CDR2 as SVGAGI (reference sequence). V lost 6 bases, J lost 11 bases, and 15 bases stayed unmatched. This CDR3 is CASRPSRDSLWAFF. CDR3 coding DNA: TGTGCCAGCAGACCCTCCCGGGACAGCTTATGGGCTTTCTTT.

A few counts support this clone. The J gene is TRBJ1-5, the V gene TRBV11-2, with no clear D. This CDR3 spans 13 amino acids. Germline-derived CDR1 and CDR2 are SGHAT and FQNNGV. V was shortened by 1 base and J by 3 bases, with 4 bases between the two germline ends. The CDR3, as DNA: TGTGCCAGCAGCTTAGGCTACAATCAGCCCCAGCATTTT. Amino acid sequence: CASSLGYNQPQHF.

The gene calls are TRBV7-2 and TRBJ1-1, with TRBD1 identical over 8 bases. The CDR3 runs to 18 residues. V shed 5 bases, J shed 1 base, and the junction held 15 bases outside the gene matches. Germline V gene sequence: CDR1 SGHTA, CDR2 FQGNSA. Here the CDR3 reads CASSQTWPGGKRNTEAFF. The CDR3 bases are TGTGCCAGCAGCCAGACGTGGCCAGGGGGCAAGAGGAACACTGAAGCTTTCTTT.

This clone has more than one count but fewer than ten. The chain has TRBV28 and TRBJ1-2; D is ambiguous. Germline V CDR1 and CDR2: MDHEN, SYDVKM. V shed 5 bases and J shed 4 bases, with 14 bases lying between them. This CDR3 contains 14 residues. The CDR3 reads CASSPPGGSYGYTF. The CDR3 coding sequence is TGTGCCAGCAGTCCCCCTGGAGGGTCCTATGGCTACACCTTC.

This clone was observed at least ten times. V gene TRBV4-3 combines with J gene TRBJ2-1; 7 bases line up with TRBD1. Germline CDR1 and CDR2: LGHNA and YSLEER. Trimming at V came to 0 bases and at J to 0 bases, leaving 5 bases not matched to a gene. This CDR3 region has 17 residues. The CDR3 spells CASSQDPQGSSYNEQFF. The DNA for the CDR3 is TGCGCCAGCAGCCAAGATCCACAGGGGAGCTCCTACAATGAGCAGTTCTTC.

The rearrangement links TRBV10-3 to TRBJ2-7, with 8 bases that match TRBD2. From germline, CDR1 is ENHRY and CDR2 SYGVKD. The trim removed 5 bases at V and 3 bases at J, leaving 6 bases unmatched. CDR3 length: 14 residues. In nucleotides, the CDR3 is TGTGCCATCAGTCCGGGACTAGGGGACTACGAGCAGTACTTC. The encoded protein is CAISPGLGDYEQYF.

This clone appeared a few times. The V gene is TRBV7-8, the J gene TRBJ2-5; TRBD2 matches 8 bases. CDR1 is SGHVS, CDR2 FQNEAQ, per germline. The V and J ends lost 6 bases and 5 bases, in that order; junction bases with no gene match: 8. CDR3 length: 14 amino acids. CDR3 in DNA: TGTGCCAGCAGGCTGGGATCTAGCGGGGAGACCCAGTACTTC. Its protein is CASRLGSSGETQYF.

This clone has a handful of counts. V and J are TRBV7-9 and TRBJ1-5; 7 nucleotides agree with TRBD1. Germline CDR1 is SEHNR and CDR2 is FQNEAQ (reference sequence). The CDR3 totals 13 residues. The V and J ends lost 5 bases and 7 bases, in that order; junction bases with no gene match: 5. The CDR3 loop is CASSEVQGQPQHF. The CDR3 DNA reads TGTGCCAGCAGCGAGGTACAGGGGCAGCCCCAGCATTTT. The full variable domain, in which reference TRBV7-9 and TRBJ1-5 provide the parts outside the CDR3, is DTGVSQNPRHKITKRGQNVTFRCDPISEHNRLYWYRQTLGQGPEFLTYFQNEAQLEKSRLLSDRFSAERPKGSFSTLEIQRTEQGDSAMYLCASSEVQGQPQHFGDGTRLSIL.

This clone has more than one count but fewer than ten. J is TRBJ2-7 and V is TRBV11-2; TRBD2 matches at 10 bases. The CDR3 totals 15 residues. With V trimmed by 0 bases and J by 4 bases, 3 bases remained unmatched. Germline CDR1 SGHAT, CDR2 FQNNGV. This CDR3 reads CASSLEASGGYEQYF. CDR3 sequence (DNA): TGTGCCAGCAGCTTAGAAGCTAGCGGGGGTTACGAGCAGTACTTC.

The chain employs TRBV28 and TRBJ2-4; D is unclear. V lost 0 bases, J lost 11 bases, and 14 bases lay in between. Germline CDR1 reads MDHEN; CDR2 reads SYDVKM. There are 14 residues in the CDR3. DNA of the CDR3: TGTGCCAGCAGTTTATGGGCCGGGTTTCAATTTCAGTACTTC. Translating gives CASSLWAGFQFQYF.

This clone has a handful of counts. This chain uses TRBV9 with TRBJ2-7; the match to TRBD2 covers 7 bases. CDR3 length: 15 amino acids. V was pared by 4 bases and J by 2 bases, with 9 bases of the junction left unmatched. Germline V lookup: CDR1 SGDLS, CDR2 YYNGEE. The CDR3 nucleotides read TGTGCCAGCAGCCCCGGGGCTAGCGGTACCTACGAGCAGTACTTC. It yields the protein CASSPGASGTYEQYF.

This clone has only a few counts. The gene calls are TRBV7-9 and TRBJ1-2, with D possibly being TRBD1 (5 bases). In germline, CDR1 is SEHNR, CDR2 FQNEAQ (reference sequence). The CDR3 totals 13 residues. Trimming stripped 1 base from V and 3 bases from J, with 6 bases between. The CDR3 here is CASSLVQDYGYTF. Here the CDR3 DNA reads TGTGCCAGCAGCTTAGTACAGGACTATGGCTACACCTTC.

The genes are TRBV7-2 and TRBJ2-5; D perhaps matches TRBD1 (6 bases). CDR1 and CDR2 (germline): SGHTA, FQGNSA. This CDR3 has 13 residues. V was cut by 8 bases and J by 5 bases, with 15 bases left in between. CDR3 sequence (DNA): TGTGCCAGCTCCCGGACAGCGGTGGAGACCCAGTACTTC. Translating gives CASSRTAVETQYF.